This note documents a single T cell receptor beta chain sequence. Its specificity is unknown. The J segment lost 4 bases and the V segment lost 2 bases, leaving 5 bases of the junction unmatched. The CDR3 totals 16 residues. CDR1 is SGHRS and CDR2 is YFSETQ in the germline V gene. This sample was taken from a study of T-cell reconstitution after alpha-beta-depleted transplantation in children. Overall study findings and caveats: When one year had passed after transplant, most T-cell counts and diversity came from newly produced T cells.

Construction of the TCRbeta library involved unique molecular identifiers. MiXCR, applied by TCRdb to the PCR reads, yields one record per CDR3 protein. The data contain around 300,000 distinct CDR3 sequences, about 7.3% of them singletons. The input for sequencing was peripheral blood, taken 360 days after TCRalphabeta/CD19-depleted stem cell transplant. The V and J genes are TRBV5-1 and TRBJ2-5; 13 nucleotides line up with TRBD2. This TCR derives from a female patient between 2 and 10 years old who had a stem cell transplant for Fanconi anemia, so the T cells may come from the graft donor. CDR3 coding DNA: TGCGCCAGCAGCTTTACTAGCGGGGGGGTTCGAGAGACCCAGTACTTC. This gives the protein CASSFTSGGVRETQYF.